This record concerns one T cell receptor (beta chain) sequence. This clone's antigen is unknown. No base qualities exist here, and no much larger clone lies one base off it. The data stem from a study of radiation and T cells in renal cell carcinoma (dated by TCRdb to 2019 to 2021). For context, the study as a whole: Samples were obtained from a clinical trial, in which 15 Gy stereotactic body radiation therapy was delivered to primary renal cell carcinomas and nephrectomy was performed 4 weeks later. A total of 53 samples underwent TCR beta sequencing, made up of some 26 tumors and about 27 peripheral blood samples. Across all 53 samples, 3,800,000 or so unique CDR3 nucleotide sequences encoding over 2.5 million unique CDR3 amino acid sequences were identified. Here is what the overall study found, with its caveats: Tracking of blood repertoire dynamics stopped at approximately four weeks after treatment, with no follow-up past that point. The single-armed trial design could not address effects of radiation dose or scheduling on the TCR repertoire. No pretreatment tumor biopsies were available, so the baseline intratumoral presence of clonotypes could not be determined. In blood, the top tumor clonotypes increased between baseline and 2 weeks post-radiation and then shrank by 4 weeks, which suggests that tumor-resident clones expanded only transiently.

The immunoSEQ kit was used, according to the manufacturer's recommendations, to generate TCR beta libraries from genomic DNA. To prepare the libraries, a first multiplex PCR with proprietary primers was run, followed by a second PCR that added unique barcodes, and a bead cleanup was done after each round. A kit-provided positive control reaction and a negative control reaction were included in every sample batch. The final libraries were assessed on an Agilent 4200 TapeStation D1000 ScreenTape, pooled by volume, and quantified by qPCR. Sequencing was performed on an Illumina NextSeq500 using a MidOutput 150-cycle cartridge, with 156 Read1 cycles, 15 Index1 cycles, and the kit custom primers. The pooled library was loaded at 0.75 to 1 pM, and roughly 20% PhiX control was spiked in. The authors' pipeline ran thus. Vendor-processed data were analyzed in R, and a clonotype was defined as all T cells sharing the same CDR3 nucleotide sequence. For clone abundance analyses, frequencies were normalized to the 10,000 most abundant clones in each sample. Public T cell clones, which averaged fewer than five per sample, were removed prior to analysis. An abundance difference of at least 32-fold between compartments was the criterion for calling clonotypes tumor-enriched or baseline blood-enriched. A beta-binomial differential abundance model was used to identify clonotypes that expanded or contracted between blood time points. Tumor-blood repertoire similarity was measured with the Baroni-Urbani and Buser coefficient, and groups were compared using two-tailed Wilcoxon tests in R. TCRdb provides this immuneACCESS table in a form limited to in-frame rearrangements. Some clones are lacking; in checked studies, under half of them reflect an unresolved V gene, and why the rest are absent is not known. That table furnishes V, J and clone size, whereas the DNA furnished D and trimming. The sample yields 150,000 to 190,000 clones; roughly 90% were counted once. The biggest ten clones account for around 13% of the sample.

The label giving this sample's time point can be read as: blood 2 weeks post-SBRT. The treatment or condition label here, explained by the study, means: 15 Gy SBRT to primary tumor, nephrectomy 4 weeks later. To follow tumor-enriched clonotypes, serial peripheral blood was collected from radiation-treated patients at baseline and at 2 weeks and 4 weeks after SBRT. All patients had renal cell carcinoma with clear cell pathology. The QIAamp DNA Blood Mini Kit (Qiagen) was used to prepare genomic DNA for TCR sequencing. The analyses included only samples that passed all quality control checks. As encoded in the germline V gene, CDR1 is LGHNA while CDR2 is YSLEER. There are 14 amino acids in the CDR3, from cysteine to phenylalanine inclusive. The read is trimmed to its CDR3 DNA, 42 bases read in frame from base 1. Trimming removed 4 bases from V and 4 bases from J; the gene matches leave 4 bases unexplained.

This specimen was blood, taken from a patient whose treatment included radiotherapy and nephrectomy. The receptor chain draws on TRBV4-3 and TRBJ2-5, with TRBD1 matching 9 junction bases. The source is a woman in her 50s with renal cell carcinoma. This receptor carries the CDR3 CASSPETGGETQYF. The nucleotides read TGCGCCAGCAGCCCGGAGACAGGGGGAGAGACCCAGTACTTC.